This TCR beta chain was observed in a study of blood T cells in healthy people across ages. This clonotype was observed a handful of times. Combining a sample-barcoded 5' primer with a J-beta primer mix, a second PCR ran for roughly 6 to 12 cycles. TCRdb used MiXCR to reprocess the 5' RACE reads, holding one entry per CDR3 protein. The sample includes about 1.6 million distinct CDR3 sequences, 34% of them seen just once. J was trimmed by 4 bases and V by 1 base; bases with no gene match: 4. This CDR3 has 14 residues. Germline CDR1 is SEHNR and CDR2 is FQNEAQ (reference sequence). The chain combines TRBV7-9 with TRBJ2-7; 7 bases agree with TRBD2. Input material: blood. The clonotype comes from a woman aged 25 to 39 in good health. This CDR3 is CASSLVGTTYEQYF. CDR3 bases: TGTGCCAGCAGCTTAGTTGGGACTACATACGAGCAGTACTTC.